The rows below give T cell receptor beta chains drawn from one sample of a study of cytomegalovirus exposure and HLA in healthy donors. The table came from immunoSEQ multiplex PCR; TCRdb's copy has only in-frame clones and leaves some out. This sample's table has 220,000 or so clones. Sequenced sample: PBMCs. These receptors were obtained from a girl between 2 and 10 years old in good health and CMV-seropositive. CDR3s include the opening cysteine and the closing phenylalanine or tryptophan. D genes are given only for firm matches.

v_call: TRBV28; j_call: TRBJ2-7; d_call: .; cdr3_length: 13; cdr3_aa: CAVRASLSYEQYF; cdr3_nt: TGTGCCGTTCGGGCTAGCCTTTCCTACGAGCAGTACTTC
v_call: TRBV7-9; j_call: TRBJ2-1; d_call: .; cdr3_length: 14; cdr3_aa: CASSLGGPYNEQFF; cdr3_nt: TGTGCCAGCAGCTTAGGGGGCCCTTACAATGAGCAGTTCTTC
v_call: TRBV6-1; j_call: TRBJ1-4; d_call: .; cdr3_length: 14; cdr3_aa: CASSERGMDEKLFF; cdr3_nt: TGTGCCAGCAGTGAAAGGGGGATGGATGAAAAACTGTTTTTT
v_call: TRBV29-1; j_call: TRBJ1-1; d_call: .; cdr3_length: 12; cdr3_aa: CSANHPTSITFF; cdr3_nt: TGCAGCGCCAACCATCCCACAAGTATAACTTTCTTT
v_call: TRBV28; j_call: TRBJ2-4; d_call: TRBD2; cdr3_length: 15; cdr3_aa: CASSLQSASGRIQYF; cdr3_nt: TGTGCCAGCAGTTTACAGTCGGCTAGCGGGAGGATTCAGTACTTC
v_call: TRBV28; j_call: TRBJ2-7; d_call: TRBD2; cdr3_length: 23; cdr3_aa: CASSLRDWTGDVLAGGRSYEQYF; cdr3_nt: TGTGCCAGCAGTCTACGTGACTGGACAGGCGACGTACTAGCGGGAGGAAGGTCCTACGAGCAGTACTTC
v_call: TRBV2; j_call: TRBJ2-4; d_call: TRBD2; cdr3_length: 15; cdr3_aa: CASREKASGWDIQYF; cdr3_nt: TGTGCCAGCAGGGAGAAGGCTAGCGGGTGGGACATTCAGTACTTC
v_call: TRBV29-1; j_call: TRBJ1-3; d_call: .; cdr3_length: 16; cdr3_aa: CSVARASDNPGNTIYF; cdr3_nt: TGCAGCGTTGCGAGGGCCTCAGACAACCCTGGAAACACCATATATTTT
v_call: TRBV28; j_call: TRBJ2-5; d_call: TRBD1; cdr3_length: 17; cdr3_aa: CATRDGRFPGTEETQYF; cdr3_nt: TGTGCCACCCGCGACGGGCGATTTCCCGGGACAGAAGAGACCCAGTACTTC
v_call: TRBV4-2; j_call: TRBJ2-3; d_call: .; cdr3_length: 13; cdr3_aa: CASSQGLTDTQYF; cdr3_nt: TGTGCCAGCAGCCAAGGACTCACAGATACGCAGTATTTT
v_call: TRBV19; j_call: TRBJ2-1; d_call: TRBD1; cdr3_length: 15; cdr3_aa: CASSGGQGGHNEQFF; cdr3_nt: TGTGCCAGTAGTGGGGGACAGGGGGGCCACAATGAGCAGTTCTTC
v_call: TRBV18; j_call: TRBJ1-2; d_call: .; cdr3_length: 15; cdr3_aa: CASSPRRGVDYGYTF; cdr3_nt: TGTGCCAGCTCACCACGACGGGGAGTGGACTATGGCTACACCTTC
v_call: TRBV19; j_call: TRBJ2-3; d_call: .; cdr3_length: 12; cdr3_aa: CASSSSGDTQYF; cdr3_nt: TGTGCCAGTAGTAGTTCGGGAGATACGCAGTATTTT
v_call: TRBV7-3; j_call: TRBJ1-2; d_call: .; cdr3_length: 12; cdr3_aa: CASRGMAGGYTF; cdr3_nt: TGTGCCAGCAGAGGGATGGCGGGCGGCTACACCTTC
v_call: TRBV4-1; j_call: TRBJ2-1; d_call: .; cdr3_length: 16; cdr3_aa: CASSQVGRGGMDEQFF; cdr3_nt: TGCGCCAGCAGCCAAGTGGGGAGGGGGGGTATGGATGAGCAGTTCTTC
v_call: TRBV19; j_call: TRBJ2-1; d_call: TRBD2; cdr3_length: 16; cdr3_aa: CASNHLSGRGYNEQFF; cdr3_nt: TGTGCCAGTAACCATCTTAGCGGGAGAGGGTACAATGAGCAGTTCTTC
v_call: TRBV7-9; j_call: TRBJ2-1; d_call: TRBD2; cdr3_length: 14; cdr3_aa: CASSLGGTRWEQFF; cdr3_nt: TGTGCCAGCAGCTTAGGCGGGACTAGGTGGGAGCAGTTCTTC
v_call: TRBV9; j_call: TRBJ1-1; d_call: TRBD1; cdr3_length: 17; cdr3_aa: CASSPGAGGYLNTEAFF; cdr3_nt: TGTGCCAGCAGCCCCGGGGCAGGGGGCTACCTGAACACTGAAGCTTTCTTT
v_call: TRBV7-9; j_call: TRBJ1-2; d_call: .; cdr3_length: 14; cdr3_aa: CASSSQTQGEGYTF; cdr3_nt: TGTGCCAGCAGCTCACAAACACAGGGAGAAGGCTACACCTTC
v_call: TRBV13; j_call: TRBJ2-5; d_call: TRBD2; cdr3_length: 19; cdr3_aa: CASSHNPQGLAGAGETQYF; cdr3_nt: TGTGCCAGCAGCCACAACCCCCAGGGACTAGCGGGAGCTGGAGAGACCCAGTACTTC
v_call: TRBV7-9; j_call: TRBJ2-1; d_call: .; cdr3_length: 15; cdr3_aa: CASSPGGPLYNEQFF; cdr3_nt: TGTGCCAGCAGCCCCGGGGGTCCCCTCTACAATGAGCAGTTCTTC
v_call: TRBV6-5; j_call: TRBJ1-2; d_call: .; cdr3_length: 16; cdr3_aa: CASSSVREVRNYGYTF; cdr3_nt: TGTGCCAGCAGTTCAGTCAGGGAAGTACGGAACTATGGCTACACCTTC
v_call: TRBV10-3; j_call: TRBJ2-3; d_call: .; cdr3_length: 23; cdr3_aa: CAISRKTGGEPKTSGNPTDTQYF; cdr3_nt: TGTGCCATCAGCCGAAAGACAGGGGGCGAGCCCAAAACTAGCGGGAACCCCACAGATACGCAGTATTTT
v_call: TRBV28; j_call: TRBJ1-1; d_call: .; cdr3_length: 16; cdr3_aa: CASILRDILGVTEAFF; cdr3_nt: TGTGCCAGCATCCTCCGGGACATACTAGGGGTCACTGAAGCTTTCTTT
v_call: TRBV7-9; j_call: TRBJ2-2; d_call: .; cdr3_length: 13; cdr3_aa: CASSFWGLAELFF; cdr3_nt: TGTGCCAGCAGCTTTTGGGGGCTAGCTGAGCTGTTTTTT
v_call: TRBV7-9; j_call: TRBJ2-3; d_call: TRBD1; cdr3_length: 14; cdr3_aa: CASSSDRGTDTQYF; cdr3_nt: TGTGCCAGCAGCTCGGACAGGGGCACAGATACGCAGTATTTT
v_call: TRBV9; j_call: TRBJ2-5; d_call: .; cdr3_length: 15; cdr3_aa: CASSVAPGEIETQYF; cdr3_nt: TGTGCCAGCAGCGTAGCTCCGGGGGAGATTGAGACCCAGTACTTC
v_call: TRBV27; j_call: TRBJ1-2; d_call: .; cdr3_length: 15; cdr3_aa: CASSLSQGMNYGYTF; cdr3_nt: TGTGCCAGCAGTTTAAGTCAGGGGATGAACTATGGCTACACCTTC
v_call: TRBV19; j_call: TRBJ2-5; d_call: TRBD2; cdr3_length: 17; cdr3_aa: CASSISLAGALQETQYF; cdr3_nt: TGTGCCAGTAGTATATCCCTAGCGGGAGCGCTCCAAGAGACCCAGTACTTC
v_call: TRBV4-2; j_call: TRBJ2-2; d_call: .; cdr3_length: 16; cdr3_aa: CASSQESGSNTGELFF; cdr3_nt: TGTGCCAGCAGCCAAGAATCAGGGTCGAACACCGGGGAGCTGTTTTTT
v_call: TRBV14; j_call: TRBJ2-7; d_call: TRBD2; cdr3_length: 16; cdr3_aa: CASSFNLAGEFHEQYF; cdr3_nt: TGTGCCAGCAGCTTCAACCTAGCGGGAGAGTTCCACGAGCAGTACTTC
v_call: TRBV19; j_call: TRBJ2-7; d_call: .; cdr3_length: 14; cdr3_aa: CASSIGRLAYEQYF; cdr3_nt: TGTGCCAGTAGTATAGGACGCCTAGCCTACGAGCAGTACTTC
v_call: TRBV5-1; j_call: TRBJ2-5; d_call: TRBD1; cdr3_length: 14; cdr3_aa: CASSATGVWETQYF; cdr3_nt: TGCGCCAGCAGCGCGACAGGGGTGTGGGAGACCCAGTACTTC